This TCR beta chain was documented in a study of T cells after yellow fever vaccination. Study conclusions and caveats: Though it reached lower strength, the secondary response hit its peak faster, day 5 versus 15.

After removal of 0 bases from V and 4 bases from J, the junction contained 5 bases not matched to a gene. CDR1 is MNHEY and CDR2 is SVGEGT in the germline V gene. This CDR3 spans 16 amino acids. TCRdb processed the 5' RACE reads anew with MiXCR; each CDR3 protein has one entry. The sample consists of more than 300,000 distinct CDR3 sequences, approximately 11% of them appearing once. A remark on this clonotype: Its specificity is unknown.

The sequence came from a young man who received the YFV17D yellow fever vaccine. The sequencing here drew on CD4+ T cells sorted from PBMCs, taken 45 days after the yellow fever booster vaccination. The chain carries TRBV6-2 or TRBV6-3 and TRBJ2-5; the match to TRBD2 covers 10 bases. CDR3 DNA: TGTGCCAGCAGTTACTCTCAGCGGGGGGGCCGAGAGACCCAGTACTTC. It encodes CASSYSQRGGRETQYF.